A selection of T cell receptor beta chains follows, all from one sample in a study of T cells after yellow fever vaccination. One entry per CDR3 protein results from TCRdb running MiXCR on the 5' RACE reads. The sample holds some 73,000 distinct CDR3 sequences, roughly 8% seen once. This sample comprised CD8+ T cells sorted from PBMCs, obtained on the day of the yellow fever booster vaccination. These receptors were taken from a man aged 25-45 years who received the YFV17D yellow fever vaccine. Both conserved end residues are part of each CDR3. The D gene is left open where the match is weak. Where a row states a size, it is once, few, many or the class of an expanded clone; other rows omit it.

d_call j_call v_call clone_size cdr3_aa cdr3_nt
. TRBJ1-2 TRBV24-1 . CATSGASGGGYTF TGTGCCACCAGTGGCGCTTCAGGAGGTGGCTACACCTTC
TRBD2 TRBJ2-6 TRBV9 . CASSVAIRLGGSGANVLTF TGTGCCAGCAGCGTAGCCATAAGGCTGGGGGGGTCTGGGGCCAACGTCCTGACTTTC
. TRBJ2-7 TRBV19 few CASSIGADSYEQYF TGTGCCAGTAGTATAGGCGCTGACTCCTACGAGCAGTACTTC
. TRBJ2-4 TRBV6-1 . CASRDESQNIQYF TGTGCCAGCAGGGACGAGAGTCAAAACATTCAGTACTTC
. TRBJ2-1 TRBV6-5 few CASSYFHGNNEQFF TGTGCCAGCAGTTACTTCCACGGGAACAATGAGCAGTTCTTC
. TRBJ1-1 TRBV7-2 many CASSFGGSEAFF TGTGCCAGCAGCTTCGGGGGTTCTGAAGCTTTCTTT
. TRBJ2-1 TRBV10-3 few CAISINEGQSSYNEQFF TGTGCCATCAGTATAAACGAAGGACAGAGCTCCTACAATGAGCAGTTCTTC
TRBD2 TRBJ2-3 TRBV4-1 . CASSYTSGGTDTQYF TGCGCCAGCAGTTATACTAGCGGCGGCACAGATACGCAGTATTTT
. TRBJ2-3 TRBV20-1 many CSARRTPEGTDTQYF TGCAGTGCTAGAAGGACACCCGAGGGCACAGATACGCAGTATTTT
. TRBJ1-5 TRBV6-5 . CASRGLVSNQPQHF TGTGCCAGCAGGGGCTTGGTGAGCAATCAGCCCCAGCATTTT
. TRBJ2-7 TRBV20-1 . CSAPPKDTPGEQYF TGCAGTGCTCCACCCAAGGACACCCCCGGCGAGCAGTACTTC